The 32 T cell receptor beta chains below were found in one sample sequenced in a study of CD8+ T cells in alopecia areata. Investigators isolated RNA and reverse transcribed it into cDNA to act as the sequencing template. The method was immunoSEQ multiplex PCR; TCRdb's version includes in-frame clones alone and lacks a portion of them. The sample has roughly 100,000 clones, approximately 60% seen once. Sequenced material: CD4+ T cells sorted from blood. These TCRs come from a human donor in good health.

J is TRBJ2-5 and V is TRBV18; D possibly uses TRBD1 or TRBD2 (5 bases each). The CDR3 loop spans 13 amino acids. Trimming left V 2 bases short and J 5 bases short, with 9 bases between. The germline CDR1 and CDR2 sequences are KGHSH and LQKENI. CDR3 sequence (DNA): TGTGCCAGCTCACCAATCGAGGGGGAGACCCAGTACTTC. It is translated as CASSPIEGETQYF.

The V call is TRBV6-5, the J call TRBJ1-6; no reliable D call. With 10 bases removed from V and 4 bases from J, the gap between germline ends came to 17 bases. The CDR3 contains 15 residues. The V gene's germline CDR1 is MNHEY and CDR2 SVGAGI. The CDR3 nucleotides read TGTGCCACCAAACTAAGGGCAGAGTATAATTCACCCCTCCACTTT. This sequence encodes CATKLRAEYNSPLHF.

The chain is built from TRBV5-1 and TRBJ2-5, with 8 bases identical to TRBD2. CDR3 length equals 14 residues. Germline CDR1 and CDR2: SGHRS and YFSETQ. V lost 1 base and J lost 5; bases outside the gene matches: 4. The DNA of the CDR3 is TGCGCCAGCAGCTTGTCTAGCGGGTGGGAGACCCAGTACTTC. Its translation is CASSLSSGWETQYF.

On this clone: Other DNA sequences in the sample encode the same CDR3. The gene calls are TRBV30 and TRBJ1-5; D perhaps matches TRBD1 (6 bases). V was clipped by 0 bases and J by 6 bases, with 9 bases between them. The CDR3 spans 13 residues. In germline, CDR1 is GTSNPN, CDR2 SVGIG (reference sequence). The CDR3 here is CAWSVQGGQPQHF. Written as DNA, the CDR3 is TGTGCCTGGAGTGTACAGGGCGGTCAGCCCCAGCATTTT.

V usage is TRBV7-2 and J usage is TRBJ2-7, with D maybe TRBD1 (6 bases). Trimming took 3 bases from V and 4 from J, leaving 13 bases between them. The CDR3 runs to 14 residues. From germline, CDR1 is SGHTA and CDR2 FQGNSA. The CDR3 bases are TGTGCCAGCAGCTTGGGGGCAGGGCGGTACGAGCAGTACTTC. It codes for CASSLGAGRYEQYF.

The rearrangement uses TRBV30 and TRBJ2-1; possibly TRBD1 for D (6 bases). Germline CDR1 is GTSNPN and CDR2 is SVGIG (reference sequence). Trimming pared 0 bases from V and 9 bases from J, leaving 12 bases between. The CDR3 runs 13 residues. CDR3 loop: CAWSVQGWGEQFF. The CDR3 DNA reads TGTGCCTGGAGTGTACAGGGATGGGGTGAGCAGTTCTTC.

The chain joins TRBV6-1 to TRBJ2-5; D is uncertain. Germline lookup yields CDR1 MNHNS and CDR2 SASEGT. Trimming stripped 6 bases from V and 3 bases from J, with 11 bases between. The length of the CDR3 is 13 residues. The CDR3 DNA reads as TGTGCCAGCAGGGGTTTAAACGAAGAGACCCAGTACTTC. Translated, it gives CASRGLNEETQYF.

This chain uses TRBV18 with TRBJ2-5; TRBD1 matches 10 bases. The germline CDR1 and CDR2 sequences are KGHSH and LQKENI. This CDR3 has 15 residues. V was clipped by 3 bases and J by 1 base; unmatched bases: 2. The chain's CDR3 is CASSPRTGGQETQYF. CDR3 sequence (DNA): TGTGCCAGCTCACCCCGGACAGGGGGCCAAGAGACCCAGTACTTC.

CDR3 protein: CASMRQINSPLHF. The CDR3, as DNA: TGTGCCTCGATGAGACAGATTAATTCACCCCTCCACTTT. This chain uses TRBV30 with TRBJ1-6; TRBD1 might be the D (5 bases). The CDR3 runs 13 residues. The V end was cut by 7 bases, the J end by 6 bases, with 13 bases between. Germline CDR1 GTSNPN, CDR2 SVGIG (reference sequence).

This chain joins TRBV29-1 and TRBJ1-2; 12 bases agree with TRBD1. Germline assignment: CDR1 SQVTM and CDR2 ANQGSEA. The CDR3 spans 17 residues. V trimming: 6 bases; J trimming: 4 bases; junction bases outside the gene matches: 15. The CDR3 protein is CSVGSYGTGGNGYGYTF. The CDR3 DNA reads TGCAGCGTGGGGTCGTACGGGACAGGGGGCAACGGCTATGGCTACACCTTC.

This CDR3 reads CASSPGGATKNIQYF. For the CDR3, the DNA is TGCGCCAGCAGCCCCGGAGGGGCGACCAAAAACATTCAGTACTTC. The chain uses TRBV5-1 and TRBJ2-4; weak D call: TRBD2 (6 bases). The CDR3 spans 15 residues. Looked up from germline, CDR1 is SGHRS and CDR2 is YFSETQ. The germline V and J ends were trimmed by 4 bases and 2 bases, with 13 bases remaining between them.

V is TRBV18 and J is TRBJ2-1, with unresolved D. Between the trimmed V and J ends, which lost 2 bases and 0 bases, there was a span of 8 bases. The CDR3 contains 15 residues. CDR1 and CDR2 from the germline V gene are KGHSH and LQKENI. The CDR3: CASSPTRSSYNEQFF. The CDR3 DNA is TGTGCCAGCTCACCAACTCGGAGCTCCTACAATGAGCAGTTCTTC.

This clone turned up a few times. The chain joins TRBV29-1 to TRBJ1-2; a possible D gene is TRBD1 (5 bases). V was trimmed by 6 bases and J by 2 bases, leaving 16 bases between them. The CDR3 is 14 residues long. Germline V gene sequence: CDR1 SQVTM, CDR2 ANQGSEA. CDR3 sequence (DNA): TGCAGCGTCGGTGAGGGACGTGGGAACTATGGCTACACCTTC. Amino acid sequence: CSVGEGRGNYGYTF.

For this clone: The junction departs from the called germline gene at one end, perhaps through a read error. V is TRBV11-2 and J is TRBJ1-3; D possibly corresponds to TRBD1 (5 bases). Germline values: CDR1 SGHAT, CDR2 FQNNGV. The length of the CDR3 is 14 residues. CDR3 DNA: TGCGCCAGCAGCCTGGGGACGTCGGGAAACACCATATATTTT. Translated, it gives CASSLGTSGNTIYF. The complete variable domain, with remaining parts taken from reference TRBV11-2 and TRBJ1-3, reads EAGVAQSPRYKIIEKRQSVAFWCNPISGHATLYWYQQILGQGPKLLIQFQNNGVVDDSQLPKDRFSAERLKGVDSTLKIQPAKLEDSAVYLCASSLGTSGNTIYFGEGSWLTVV.

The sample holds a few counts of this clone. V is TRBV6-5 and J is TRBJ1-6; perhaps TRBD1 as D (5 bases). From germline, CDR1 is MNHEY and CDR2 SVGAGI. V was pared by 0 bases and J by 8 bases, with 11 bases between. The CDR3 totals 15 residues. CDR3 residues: CASSYSASGYSPLHF. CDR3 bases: TGTGCCAGCAGTTACTCGGCCTCAGGGTATTCACCCCTCCACTTT.

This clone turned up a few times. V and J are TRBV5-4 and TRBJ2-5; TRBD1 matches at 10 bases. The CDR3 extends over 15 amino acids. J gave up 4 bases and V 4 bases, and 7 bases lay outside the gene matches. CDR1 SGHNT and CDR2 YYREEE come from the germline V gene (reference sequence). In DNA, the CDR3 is TGTGCCAGCAGCACCCCGGGACAGGGGCTAGAGACCCAGTACTTC. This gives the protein CASSTPGQGLETQYF.

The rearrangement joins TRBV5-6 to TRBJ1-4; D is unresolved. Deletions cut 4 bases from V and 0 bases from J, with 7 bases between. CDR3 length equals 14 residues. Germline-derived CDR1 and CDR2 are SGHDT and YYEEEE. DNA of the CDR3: TGTGCCAGCAGCAACAGACCAACTAATGAAAAACTGTTTTTT. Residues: CASSNRPTNEKLFF.

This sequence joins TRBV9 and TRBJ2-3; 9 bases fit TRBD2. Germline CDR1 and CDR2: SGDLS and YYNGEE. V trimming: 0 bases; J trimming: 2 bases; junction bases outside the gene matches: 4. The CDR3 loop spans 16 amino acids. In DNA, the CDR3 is TGTGCCAGCAGCGTAGGGGGACTAGCTATCACAGATACGCAGTATTTT. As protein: CASSVGGLAITDTQYF. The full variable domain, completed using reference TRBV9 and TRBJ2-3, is DSGVTQTPKHLITATGQRVTLRCSPRSGDLSVYWYQQSLDQGLQFLIQYYNGEERAKGNILERFSAQQFPDLHSELNLSSLELGDSALYFCASSVGGLAITDTQYFGPGTRLTVL.

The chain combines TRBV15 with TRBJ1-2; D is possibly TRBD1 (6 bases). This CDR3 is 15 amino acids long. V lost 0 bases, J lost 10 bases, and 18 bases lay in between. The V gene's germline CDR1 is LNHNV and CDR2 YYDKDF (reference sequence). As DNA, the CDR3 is TGTGCCACCAGCAGAGATCAATGGACAGCGCATTTCTACACCTTC. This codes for CATSRDQWTAHFYTF. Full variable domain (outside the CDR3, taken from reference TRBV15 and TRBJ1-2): DAMVIQNPRYQVTQFGKPVTLSCSQTLNHNVMYWYQQKSSQAPKLLFHYYDKDFNNEADTPDNFQSRRPNTSFCFLDIRSPGLGDTAMYLCATSRDQWTAHFYTFGSGTRLTVV.

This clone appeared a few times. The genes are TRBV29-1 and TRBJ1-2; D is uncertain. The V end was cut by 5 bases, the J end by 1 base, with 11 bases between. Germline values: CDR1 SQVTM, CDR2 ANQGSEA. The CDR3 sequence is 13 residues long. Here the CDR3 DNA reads TGCAGCGTTTCCCAGATTTATAACTATGGCTACACCTTC. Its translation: CSVSQIYNYGYTF.

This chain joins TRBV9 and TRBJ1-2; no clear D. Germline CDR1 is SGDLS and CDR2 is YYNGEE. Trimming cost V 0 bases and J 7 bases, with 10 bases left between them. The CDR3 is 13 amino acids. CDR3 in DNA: TGTGCCAGCAGCGTAGATGGGAATGGTGGCTACACCTTC. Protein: CASSVDGNGGYTF.

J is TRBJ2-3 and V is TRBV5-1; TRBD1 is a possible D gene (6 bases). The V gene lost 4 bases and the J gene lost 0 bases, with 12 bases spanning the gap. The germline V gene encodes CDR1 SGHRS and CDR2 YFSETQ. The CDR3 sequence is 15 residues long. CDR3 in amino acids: CASSLGHTSTDTQYF. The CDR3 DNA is TGCGCCAGCAGCCTGGGACACACTAGCACAGATACGCAGTATTTT.

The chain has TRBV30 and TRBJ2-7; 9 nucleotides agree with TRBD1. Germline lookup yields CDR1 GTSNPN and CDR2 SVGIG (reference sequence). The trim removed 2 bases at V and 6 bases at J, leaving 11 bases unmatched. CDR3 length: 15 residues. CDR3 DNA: TGTGCCTGGAGTCCCTTTGCGGGACAGGGAGCCGAGCAGTACTTC. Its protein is CAWSPFAGQGAEQYF.

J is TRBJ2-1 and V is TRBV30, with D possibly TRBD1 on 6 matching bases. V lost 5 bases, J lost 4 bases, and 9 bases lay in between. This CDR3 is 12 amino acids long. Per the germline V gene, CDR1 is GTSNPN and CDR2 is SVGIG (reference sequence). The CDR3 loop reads CAWSDSYNEQFF. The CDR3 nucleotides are TGTGCCTGGTCGGACAGTTACAATGAGCAGTTCTTC.

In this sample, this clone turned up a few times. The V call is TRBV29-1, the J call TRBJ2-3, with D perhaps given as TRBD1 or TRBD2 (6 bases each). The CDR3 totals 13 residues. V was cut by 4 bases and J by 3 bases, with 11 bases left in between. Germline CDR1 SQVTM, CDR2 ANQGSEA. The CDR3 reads CSVGEGGTDTQYF. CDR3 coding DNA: TGCAGCGTTGGAGAAGGGGGGACAGATACGCAGTATTTT.

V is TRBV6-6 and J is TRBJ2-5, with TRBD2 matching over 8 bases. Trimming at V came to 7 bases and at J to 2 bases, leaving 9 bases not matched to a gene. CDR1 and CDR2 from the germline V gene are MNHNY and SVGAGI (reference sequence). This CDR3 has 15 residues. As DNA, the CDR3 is TGTGCCAGCACCGGGGCGGGGGGCTCGCAAGAGACCCAGTACTTC. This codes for CASTGAGGSQETQYF.

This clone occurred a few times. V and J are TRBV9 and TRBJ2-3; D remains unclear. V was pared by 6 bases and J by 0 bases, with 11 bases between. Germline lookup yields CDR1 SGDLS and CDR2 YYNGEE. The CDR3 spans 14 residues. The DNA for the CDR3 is TGTGCCAGCACCCCCCATCTTAGCACAGATACGCAGTATTTT. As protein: CASTPHLSTDTQYF.

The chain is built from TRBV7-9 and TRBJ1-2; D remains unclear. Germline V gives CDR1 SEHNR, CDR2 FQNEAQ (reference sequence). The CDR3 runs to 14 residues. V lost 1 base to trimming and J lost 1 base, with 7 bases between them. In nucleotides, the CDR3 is TGTGCCAGCAGCTTAGAGGCGAGTAACTATGGCTACACCTTC. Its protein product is CASSLEASNYGYTF.

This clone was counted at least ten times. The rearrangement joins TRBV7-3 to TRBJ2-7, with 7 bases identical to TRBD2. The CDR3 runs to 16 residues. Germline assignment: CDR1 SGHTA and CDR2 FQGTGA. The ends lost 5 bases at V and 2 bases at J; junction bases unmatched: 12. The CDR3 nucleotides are TGTGCCAGCAGCCCCGGAGGTAGCGGGCGAGCCTACGAGCAGTACTTC. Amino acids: CASSPGGSGRAYEQYF.

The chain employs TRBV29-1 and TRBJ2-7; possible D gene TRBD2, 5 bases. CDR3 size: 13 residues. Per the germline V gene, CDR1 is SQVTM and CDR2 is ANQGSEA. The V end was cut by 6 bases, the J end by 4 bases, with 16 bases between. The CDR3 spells CSVIRSAEYEQYF. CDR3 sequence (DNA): TGCAGCGTCATCCGTAGCGCGGAATACGAGCAGTACTTC.

The CDR3, as DNA: TGCAGCGTTGAAGTTCGAAGGGGCACTGAAGCTTTCTTT. Its protein product is CSVEVRRGTEAFF. V is TRBV29-1 and J is TRBJ1-1; possibly TRBD1 for D (5 bases). V gave up 1 base and J gave up 4 bases, with 10 bases separating them. Per the germline V gene, CDR1 is SQVTM and CDR2 is ANQGSEA. The length of the CDR3 is 13 residues.

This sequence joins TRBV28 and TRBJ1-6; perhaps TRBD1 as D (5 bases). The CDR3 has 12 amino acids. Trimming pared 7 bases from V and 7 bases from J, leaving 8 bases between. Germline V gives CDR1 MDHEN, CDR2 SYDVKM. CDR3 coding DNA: TGTGCCAGCACAGGGCAGAATTCACCCCTCCACTTT. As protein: CASTGQNSPLHF.